The rows below give T cell receptor beta chains drawn from one sample of a study of human T cells and chemical hapten exposure. MiXCR, applied by TCRdb to the RACE reads, yields one record per CDR3 protein. The sample records 250,000 or so distinct CDR3 sequences, about 8.1% being singletons. Sample: whole blood, taken in connection with sensitization to the hapten diphenylcyclopropenone (DPC). These receptors originate from a middle-aged woman with alopecia areata. Some clones in this sample may be carry-over from other donors' samples. The CDR3 runs from the conserved cysteine through the conserved F or W. The D gene is left open where the match is weak. A row's size may be missing; if present it is once, few, many or a size class.

cdr3_aa	cdr3_nt	d_call	j_call	clone_size	cdr3_length	v_call
CASTWDREVGYTF	TGTGCCAGCACCTGGGACAGGGAGGTTGGCTACACCTTC	TRBD1	TRBJ1-2	-	13	TRBV2
CSVRLLGNEQFF	TGCAGCGTTCGCCTACTCGGCAATGAGCAGTTCTTC	-	TRBJ2-1	many	12	TRBV29-1
CASSLSHIPYEQYF	TGTGCCAGCAGCTTAAGTCACATACCCTACGAGCAGTACTTC	-	TRBJ2-7	-	14	TRBV7-9
CSARAGGDPSEQYF	TGCAGTGCTAGGGCGGGCGGGGACCCAAGCGAGCAGTACTTC	-	TRBJ2-7	few	14	TRBV20-1
CASRQGLAGDNEQFF	TGTGCCAGCAGGCAAGGACTAGCGGGGGACAATGAGCAGTTCTTC	TRBD2	TRBJ2-1	few	15	TRBV12-3/TRBV12-4
CASSQPEVEAGNTIYF	TGCGCCAGCAGCCAACCGGAGGTCGAGGCTGGAAACACCATATATTTT	-	TRBJ1-3	few	16	TRBV5-1
CASSVHYGYTF	TGTGCCAGCAGCGTCCACTATGGCTACACCTTC	-	TRBJ1-2	-	11	TRBV5-6
CSVAHRDRVHEQYF	TGCAGCGTTGCGCACCGGGACAGGGTCCACGAGCAGTACTTC	TRBD1	TRBJ2-7	-	14	TRBV29-1
CATSRVTDTQYF	TGTGCCACCAGCAGAGTGACAGATACGCAGTATTTT	-	TRBJ2-3	few	12	TRBV15
CASSFLLAYRNEQFF	TGTGCCAGCAGCTTTCTACTAGCTTATCGCAATGAGCAGTTCTTC	-	TRBJ2-1	-	15	TRBV5-6
CASSWTSGSTDTQYF	TGTGCCAGCAGCTGGACTAGCGGGAGCACAGATACGCAGTATTTT	TRBD2	TRBJ2-3	-	15	TRBV9